The sequence of this T cell receptor (beta chain) was determined in a study of blood T cell repertoires in COVID-19. About the study: PBMCs, B-cell-depleted T cells, or T cells were the source of the cDNA or gDNA that made up the material.

Sequencing was performed with immunoSEQ multiplex PCR; in TCRdb, only in-frame clones are kept and a portion is missing. This table holds about 33,000 clones, approximately 90% found once. Germline-derived CDR1 and CDR2 are SEHNR and FQNEAQ (reference sequence). The CDR3 totals 16 residues. Germline trimming cut 5 bases from V and 9 bases from J; bases unmatched to any gene: 11. The sequence derives from a man aged 60 to 75 with acute or convalescent COVID-19. The specimen was peripheral blood. This chain uses TRBV7-9 with TRBJ1-6; 9 bases are shared with TRBD1. The CDR3 DNA sequence: TGTGCCAGCAGCGCCGGAACAGGGGGCAGGAGTTCACCCCTCCACTTT. Translated: CASSAGTGGRSSPLHF. The full variable domain, its missing parts supplied by reference TRBV7-9 and TRBJ1-6, is DTGVSQNPRHKITKRGQNVTFRCDPISEHNRLYWYRQTLGQGPEFLTYFQNEAQLEKSRLLSDRFSAERPKGSFSTLEIQRTEQGDSAMYLCASSAGTGGRSSPLHFGNGTRLTVT.